Sequencing of this T cell receptor beta chain was carried out in a study of OX40 agonist ivuxolimab in advanced cancers. The wider study: Dose-escalation patients' cancers were hepatocellular carcinoma, melanoma, renal cell or head and neck cancer. Findings and caveats of the study: Expanded clones were, on average, more numerous among CD8+ T cells than CD4+.

Comments on this clone: As yet, its antigen is unknown.

Profiling relied on immunoSEQ multiplex PCR, and the TCRdb table lists in-frame clones only, not all of them. The sample contains some 39,000 clones, approximately 91% of which appear only once. The investigators sampled blood at baseline, at cycle 4 day 1, and at cycle 7 day 1. The CDR3 runs 20 residues. The germline V gene encodes CDR1 LGHNT and CDR2 FRNRAP. V dropped 3 bases and J dropped 6; count of bases not matched to a gene: 16. The chain uses TRBV12-5 and TRBJ2-1; 14 bases align to TRBD2. This sequence originates from an adult with an advanced solid tumor such as melanoma, head and neck, liver or kidney cancer. The input for sequencing was CD4+ or CD8+ T cells sorted from blood, taken in a trial of the OX40 agonist ivuxolimab. CDR3 amino acids: CASGLDRGRLAGGHRNEQFF. Here the CDR3 DNA reads TGTGCTAGTGGTTTAGACAGGGGGAGACTAGCGGGAGGGCATCGCAATGAGCAGTTCTTC.